The sequence of this T cell receptor (beta chain) was determined in a study of CD8+ T cells in alopecia areata. Study in general: Twice a day, 5 to 10 mg of oral tofacitinib was administered to treated patients. Study-wide results and limits: The study found higher clonality in lesional than normal scalp, especially in alopecia totalis/universalis.

Sequencing templates came from extracted RNA that was reverse transcribed into cDNA. TCRdb's copy holds only in-frame clones and misses some; the assay was immunoSEQ multiplex PCR. This table holds 98,000 or so clones, around 55% found once. A single count supports this clone. The antigen remains unidentified. Treatment given: oral pan-JAK inhibitor, 5-10 mg twice daily. This CDR3 region has 13 residues. After removal of 3 bases from V and 9 bases from J, the junction contained 4 bases not matched to a gene. The germline CDR1 and CDR2 sequences are SGHNT and YYREEE (reference sequence). The sequence was obtained from a human donor with alopecia areata. Sample: CD8+ T cells sorted from blood, taken at week 4, from a patient treated with tofacitinib. The rearrangement joins TRBV5-4 to TRBJ2-1, with TRBD2 matching 9 bases. DNA for the CDR3: TGTGCCAGCAGCTGGGGGACTAGCATTGAGCAGTTCTTC. It is translated as CASSWGTSIEQFF.